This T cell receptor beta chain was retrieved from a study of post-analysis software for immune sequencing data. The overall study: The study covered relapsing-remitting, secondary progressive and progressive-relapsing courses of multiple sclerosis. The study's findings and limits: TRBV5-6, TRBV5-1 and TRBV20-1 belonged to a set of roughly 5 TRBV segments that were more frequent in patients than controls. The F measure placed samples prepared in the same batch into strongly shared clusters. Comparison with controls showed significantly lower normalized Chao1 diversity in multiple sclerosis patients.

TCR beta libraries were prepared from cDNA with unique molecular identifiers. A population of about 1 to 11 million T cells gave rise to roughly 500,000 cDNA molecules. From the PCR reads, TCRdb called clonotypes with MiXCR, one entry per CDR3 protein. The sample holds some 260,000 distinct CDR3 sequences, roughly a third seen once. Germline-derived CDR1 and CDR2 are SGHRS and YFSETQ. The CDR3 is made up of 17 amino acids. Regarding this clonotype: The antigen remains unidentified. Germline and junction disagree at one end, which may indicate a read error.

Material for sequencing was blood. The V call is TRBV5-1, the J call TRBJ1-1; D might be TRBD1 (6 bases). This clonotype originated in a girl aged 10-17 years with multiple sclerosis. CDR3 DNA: TGCGCCAGCAGCGACGGACAGCGCGGGCACTGGAACATTGAAGCTTTCTTT. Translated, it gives CASSDGQRGHWNIEAFF. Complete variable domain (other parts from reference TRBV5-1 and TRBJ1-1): KAGVTQTPRYLIKTRGQQVTLSCSPISGHRSVSWYQQTPGQGLQFLFEYFSETQRNKGNFPGRFSGRQFSNSRSEMNVSTLELGDSALYLCASSDGQRGHWNIEAFFGQGTRLTVV.